Described below is a single TCR beta chain sequence and its context. The antigen is not known. This specimen belongs to a study of shared clonotypes between healthy human individuals. Points from the study as a whole: Only blood was sampled; tissue repertoires likely differ. Shared clonotypes across all four donors exceeded non-shared ones in generation probability.

For every subset, genomic DNA was evenly distributed across several immunoSEQ plates. Some clones are missing from TCRdb's copy, which holds only in-frame ones; the method was immunoSEQ multiplex PCR. The repertoire includes about 2 million clones, roughly 94% of them detected once, and 0.1% to 0.15% sits in the top ten. This receptor was obtained from a young man in good health. Specimen: naive CD4+ T cells sorted from blood. Specified subset: CD45RA+ positively selected.

The CDR3 here is CASRGGENYGYTF. As DNA, the CDR3 is TGTGCCAGCAGAGGGGGAGAGAACTATGGCTACACCTTC. This chain uses TRBV9 with TRBJ1-2, with D perhaps matching TRBD1 (6 bases). The V and J ends lost 5 bases and 2 bases respectively, with 10 bases between them. Germline CDR1 and CDR2: SGDLS and YYNGEE. There are 13 residues in the CDR3.